The TCR beta chain described here comes from a study of blood T cells in healthy people across ages. Regarding the study as a whole: Donor CMV status was unknown, possibly confounding expanded clonotype changes.

This clonotype has a single count. The antigen is unknown. Looked up from germline, CDR1 is ENHRY and CDR2 is SYGVKD. The V and J ends lost 11 bases and 7 bases, in that order; junction bases with no gene match: 7. The CDR3 consists of 12 residues. The sample, approximately 10 milliliters of peripheral blood, was drawn from each donor. Each sample yielded at least 5 micrograms of PBMC total RNA. A sample-barcoded 5' primer and a J-beta primer mix were used in a second PCR of roughly 6 to 11 cycles. Using its own MiXCR run on the 5' RACE reads, TCRdb lists one record per CDR3 protein. The sample shows hundreds of thousands of distinct CDR3 sequences, 47% of them seen only once.

Sequenced input: blood. The clonotype comes from a man older than 75 in good health. The chain is built from TRBV10-3 and TRBJ2-1; 8 bases fit TRBD2. Written as DNA, the CDR3 is TGTGCCTCACGGGGGGGGTGGAATGAGCAGTTCTTC. Encoded protein: CASRGGWNEQFF.